Below, 30 T cell receptor beta chains from the same sample are listed, as sequenced in a study of human T cells and chemical hapten exposure. Time point given: patch test 2, 6 weeks after DPC sensitization. Treatment described: therapeutic diphenylcyclopropenone sensitization with weekly scalp DPC. TCRdb used MiXCR to reprocess the RACE reads, holding one entry per CDR3 protein. The sample has roughly 120,000 distinct CDR3 sequences; 9.2% are singletons. Material: whole blood, obtained in connection with sensitization to the hapten diphenylcyclopropenone (DPC). All receptors come from a woman aged 40 to 50 with alopecia areata. Some clones in this sample may be carry-over from other donors' samples.

This clonotype was counted many times. The chain is built from TRBV6-4 and TRBJ1-5; the match to TRBD1 covers 7 bases. In germline, CDR1 is MRHNA, CDR2 SNTAGT. The junction had 11 bases not matched to a gene; V was cut back by 6 bases and J by 0 bases. This CDR3 has 17 amino acids. CDR3 sequence reads: CASRAHGTDYSNQPQHF. The DNA for the CDR3 is TGTGCCAGCAGAGCACACGGGACAGATTATAGCAATCAGCCCCAGCATTTT.

The chain recombines TRBV30 with TRBJ2-3; no firm D call. The CDR3 length is 13 residues. The V end lost 3 bases, the J end lost 0 bases, and 7 bases lay between the germline ends. Germline assignment: CDR1 GTSNPN and CDR2 SVGIG (reference sequence). Here the CDR3 reads CAWRSSSTDTQYF. The CDR3 DNA reads TGTGCCTGGAGGAGCTCTAGCACAGATACGCAGTATTTT.

This clonotype came up many times. The chain couples TRBV18 to TRBJ2-5; D assignment may be TRBD1 or TRBD2 (5 bases each). There are 15 residues in the CDR3. Trimming removed 3 bases from V and 0 bases from J, with 11 bases in between. Germline V CDR1 and CDR2: KGHSH, LQKENI. CDR3 bases: TGTGCCAGCTCACCGAATGGGGGTTACCAAGAGACCCAGTACTTC. This sequence encodes CASSPNGGYQETQYF.

The V gene is TRBV12-3 or TRBV12-4, the J gene TRBJ1-2, with D maybe TRBD1 (6 bases). The CDR3 loop spans 16 amino acids. V was clipped by 3 bases and J by 3 bases, with 17 bases between them. CDR3 region: CASSFGVWGADYGYTF. CDR3 DNA sequence: TGTGCCAGCAGTTTTGGTGTATGGGGGGCTGACTATGGCTACACCTTC.

This clonotype has a handful of counts. The chain is built from TRBV9 and TRBJ2-7; D might be TRBD1 or TRBD2, each matching 6 bases. V gave up 3 bases and J gave up 2 bases, with 15 bases separating them. CDR1 and CDR2 from the germline V gene are SGDLS and YYNGEE. CDR3 size: 15 residues. Here the CDR3 reads CASSGGGQRPYEQYF. The CDR3 DNA follows: TGTGCCAGCAGCGGAGGGGGGCAGCGACCCTACGAGCAGTACTTC.

V gene TRBV7-2 combines with J gene TRBJ1-6; TRBD1 might be the D (5 bases). CDR3 length equals 16 residues. V gave up 7 bases and J gave up 9 bases, with 22 bases separating them. Germline CDR1 reads SGHTA; CDR2 reads FQGNSA. DNA for the CDR3: TGTGCCAGCACCCGGGACGAAGCCCCATTGATTTCACCCCTCCACTTT. Protein: CASTRDEAPLISPLHF.

The table lists this clonotype with many counts. The CDR3 is CASSLGSGGNQPQHF. As DNA, the CDR3 is TGTGCCAGCAGCTTAGGTTCAGGGGGCAATCAGCCCCAGCATTTT. V and J are TRBV7-9 and TRBJ1-5, with a tentative D call TRBD1 (6 bases). The germline gives CDR1 SEHNR, CDR2 FQNEAQ (reference sequence). The CDR3 covers 15 residues. Deletions cut 1 base from V and 2 bases from J, with 9 bases between.

The chain couples TRBV6-5 to TRBJ1-2; D gene unclear. Germline CDR1 is MNHEY and CDR2 is SVGAGI. The CDR3 covers 15 residues. Trimming shortened V by 0 bases and J by 0 bases, and 8 bases separated the two germline ends. The CDR3 DNA follows: TGTGCCAGCAGTTACTCTTATGCAACTAACTATGGCTACACCTTC. As protein: CASSYSYATNYGYTF.

There are many counts of this clonotype. The chain combines TRBV11-2 with TRBJ2-7, with 9 nucleotides matching TRBD1. J gave up 3 bases and V 5 bases, and 5 bases lay outside the gene matches. The CDR3 is made up of 14 amino acids. Germline V gene lookup returns CDR1 SGHAT and CDR2 FQNNGV. Here the CDR3 reads CASSPDRGFYEQYF. The DNA of the CDR3 is TGTGCCAGCAGCCCGGACAGGGGATTCTACGAGCAGTACTTC.

This clonotype has a handful of counts. The chain combines TRBV20-1 with TRBJ2-5, with 7 nucleotides matching TRBD1. V trimming: 6 bases; J trimming: 5 bases; junction bases outside the gene matches: 9. Germline CDR1 DFQATT, CDR2 SNEGSKA (reference sequence). The CDR3 is 13 residues long. CDR3 in DNA: TGCAGTGCCCAAGACAGGGATCGCGAGACCCAGTACTTC. This sequence encodes CSAQDRDRETQYF.

This clonotype showed up just a few times. The chain joins TRBV13 to TRBJ2-7, with D possibly being TRBD1 (5 bases). CDR1 PRHDT and CDR2 FYEKMQ come from the germline V gene (reference sequence). Trimming stripped 1 base from V and 4 bases from J, with 17 bases between. The CDR3 contains 16 residues. In DNA, the CDR3 is TGTGCCAGCAGCTTAGTCCGTTTATATGGGGCTTACGAGCAGTACTTC. Its translation is CASSLVRLYGAYEQYF.

A remark on this clonotype: Possible read error: a much larger clone is one base away. The chain uses TRBV30 and TRBJ1-6, with D perhaps matching TRBD1 (5 bases). Germline assignment: CDR1 GTSNPN and CDR2 SVGIG (reference sequence). The CDR3 extends over 14 amino acids. V lost 0 bases to trimming and J lost 5 bases, with 8 bases between them. CDR3 loop: CAWSVGTDNSPLHF. CDR3 nucleotides: TGTGCCTGGAGTGTTGGGACGGATAATTCACCCCTCCACTTT.

This clonotype came up many times. The chain joins TRBV9 to TRBJ1-1; D gene unclear. CDR1 and CDR2 from the germline V gene are SGDLS and YYNGEE. Trimming left V 3 bases short and J 0 bases short, with 18 bases between. There are 17 residues in the CDR3. CDR3 protein: CASSEGPTGRMNTEAFF. For the CDR3, the DNA is TGTGCCAGCAGCGAAGGCCCCACGGGTCGAATGAACACTGAAGCTTTCTTT.

The CDR3 DNA reads TGTGCCAGCTCTGGACAGGGTACCTACGAGCAGTACTTC. Translation gives CASSGQGTYEQYF. The chain carries TRBV3-1 and TRBJ2-7, with 8 positions matching TRBD1. V trimming: 8 bases; J trimming: 2 bases; junction bases outside the gene matches: 5. The length of the CDR3 is 13 residues. The V gene's germline CDR1 is LGHDT and CDR2 YNNKEL (reference sequence).

V and J are TRBV25-1 and TRBJ1-1, with a possible D match to TRBD1 (5 bases). Germline CDR1 reads MGHDK; CDR2 reads SYGVNS. CDR3 length: 13 amino acids. V was shortened by 4 bases and J by 6 bases, with 12 bases between the two germline ends. CDR3 nucleotides: TGTGCCAGCAGTGGATTATGGGACCCTGAAGCTTTCTTT. Its translation is CASSGLWDPEAFF.

This clonotype appeared many times. The genes are TRBV19 and TRBJ1-5, with D uncertain. The V gene lost 6 bases and the J gene lost 3 bases, with 15 bases spanning the gap. CDR3 length: 15 residues. The germline CDR1 and CDR2 sequences are LNHDA and SQIVND (reference sequence). The DNA of the CDR3 is TGTGCCAGTAGCCCTAGGGAACAGAACAATCAGCCCCAGCATTTT. It yields the protein CASSPREQNNQPQHF.

In this sample, this clonotype turned up many times. The CDR3 DNA is TGCGCCAGCAGCCCGGATCTGACAGGGGGTATGGCGACCCAGTACTTC. As protein: CASSPDLTGGMATQYF. This sequence joins TRBV5-1 and TRBJ2-5; TRBD1 agrees at 9 bases. Germline trimming cut 4 bases from V and 7 bases from J; bases unmatched to any gene: 14. CDR1 is SGHRS, CDR2 YFSETQ, per germline. The CDR3 covers 16 residues.

This clonotype was observed many times. The rearrangement links TRBV2 to TRBJ2-3; 9 bases align to TRBD1. In germline, CDR1 is SNHLY, CDR2 FYNNEI. CDR3 length equals 14 residues. V shed 5 bases and J 5 bases; nucleotides not matched to a gene: 5. Written as DNA, the CDR3 is TGTGCCAGCAGTCGGACAGGGGAGGGAGATACGCAGTATTTT. Protein sequence: CASSRTGEGDTQYF.

Only a few counts were recorded for this clonotype. The chain couples TRBV5-1 to TRBJ2-1, with D tentatively TRBD1 (5 bases). CDR3 size: 17 residues. The germline V gene encodes CDR1 SGHRS and CDR2 YFSETQ. Trimming removed 0 bases at V and 6 bases at J, with 19 bases between. The CDR3 nucleotides are TGCGCCAGCAGCTTGGCCCTCTCTCTACAGGTTGGCAATGAGCAGTTCTTC. It specifies CASSLALSLQVGNEQFF.

This clonotype appeared many times. This chain connects TRBV6-5 to TRBJ1-2, with D possibly TRBD1 on 5 matching bases. This CDR3 has 15 residues. V lost 0 bases and J lost 4, with 12 bases in between. Germline V gives CDR1 MNHEY, CDR2 SVGAGI. In DNA form, the CDR3 reads TGTGCCAGCAGTTACTCAGGAGGGGTACCCTATGGCTACACCTTC. Translation: CASSYSGGVPYGYTF.

The rearrangement links TRBV6-5 to TRBJ2-1; 8 bases line up with TRBD1. Germline V gene data show CDR1 as MNHEY and CDR2 as SVGAGI. The V and J ends lost 6 bases and 1 base, in that order; junction bases with no gene match: 8. This CDR3 contains 16 residues. In DNA form, the CDR3 reads TGTGCCAGCAGGTCCCAGGGGGCAGGGTCCTACAATGAGCAGTTCTTC. Protein sequence: CASRSQGAGSYNEQFF.

The chain carries TRBV2 and TRBJ1-2; no clear D gene. There are 15 residues in the CDR3. V was cut by 3 bases and J by 1 base, with 12 bases left in between. Germline loops: CDR1 SNHLY, CDR2 FYNNEI. The CDR3 nucleotides read TGTGCCAGCAGTGATAGGGTCAGAATTAACTATGGCTACACCTTC. This translates into CASSDRVRINYGYTF.

V usage is TRBV29-1 and J usage is TRBJ1-2, with TRBD1 matching over 8 bases. Germline V CDR1 and CDR2: SQVTM, ANQGSEA. The trim removed 7 bases at V and 8 bases at J, leaving 9 bases unmatched. This CDR3 has 12 amino acids. CDR3 sequence reads: CSAAGQGGGYTF. The CDR3 region has the DNA TGCAGCGCTGCAGGACAGGGCGGCGGCTACACCTTC.

This clonotype was seen at least ten times. The chain links TRBV7-3 to TRBJ2-3, with D uncertain. V gave up 0 bases and J gave up 5 bases, with 6 bases separating them. CDR1 and CDR2 (germline): SGHTA, FQGTGA. This CDR3 spans 13 amino acids. The CDR3 DNA reads as TGTGCCAGCAGCTTAACGCTTGGAGATACGCAGTATTTT. Residues: CASSLTLGDTQYF.

In its sample, this clonotype was seen many times. The rearrangement joins TRBV6-1 to TRBJ2-1, with D perhaps TRBD1 or TRBD2 (5 bases each). The CDR3 loop spans 15 amino acids. The V end was cut by 0 bases, the J end by 1 base, with 7 bases between. CDR1 is MNHNS and CDR2 is SASEGT in the germline V gene. This CDR3 is CASSEAGESYNEQFF. The CDR3 DNA is TGTGCCAGCAGTGAAGCGGGGGAATCCTACAATGAGCAGTTCTTC.

This clonotype was counted between two and nine times. The chain combines TRBV6-1 with TRBJ2-7; the D gene could be TRBD1 or TRBD2 (5 bases each). The CDR3 runs 13 residues. Germline CDR1 is MNHNS and CDR2 is SASEGT. V shed 5 bases and J shed 3 bases, with 11 bases lying between them. The CDR3 sequence is CASSTGPIYEQYF. The CDR3 coding sequence is TGTGCCAGCAGTACGGGACCGATCTACGAGCAGTACTTC.

This clonotype occurred a few times. The chain recombines TRBV27 with TRBJ1-4; D unclear. The CDR3 totals 13 residues. Germline V lookup: CDR1 MNHEY, CDR2 SMNVEV (reference sequence). V gave up 1 base and J gave up 2 bases, with 2 bases separating them. CDR3 amino acids: CASSLWTNEKLFF. The CDR3 DNA reads as TGTGCCAGCAGTTTATGGACTAATGAAAAACTGTTTTTT.

This chain connects TRBV2 to TRBJ1-5; a possible D gene is TRBD1 (6 bases). The germline V and J ends were trimmed by 4 bases and 2 bases, with 9 bases remaining between them. CDR3 length: 14 amino acids. Germline CDR1 SNHLY, CDR2 FYNNEI. DNA for the CDR3: TGTGCCAGCAGTGGGACAGTACGCAATCAGCCCCAGCATTTT. This codes for CASSGTVRNQPQHF.

This clonotype was detected a few times. The J gene is TRBJ1-2, the V gene TRBV6-6; D gene ambiguous. The germline gives CDR1 MNHNY, CDR2 SVGAGI (reference sequence). Between the trimmed V and J ends, which lost 4 bases and 0 bases, there was a span of 12 bases. CDR3 length: 15 amino acids. The CDR3 DNA sequence: TGTGCCAGCAGTTTTGGCGGGAGAGCTAACTATGGCTACACCTTC. Protein product: CASSFGGRANYGYTF.

There are a few counts of this clonotype. This chain uses TRBV28 with TRBJ2-7, with D maybe TRBD1 (5 bases). Germline V gene lookup returns CDR1 MDHEN and CDR2 SYDVKM. Trimming cost V 4 bases and J 6 bases, with 13 bases left between them. The CDR3 has 13 residues. The CDR3 loop reads CASSSRAEGEQYF. Written as DNA, the CDR3 is TGTGCCAGCAGTTCCAGGGCGGAAGGCGAGCAGTACTTC.